These 15 T cell receptor beta chains share one sample of origin, sequenced in a study of shared clonotypes between healthy human individuals. Method: immunoSEQ multiplex PCR; TCRdb's copy keeps in-frame clones and lacks some. The sample lists roughly 200,000 clones; approximately 61% were seen once. Sequencing was carried out using memory CD4+ T cells sorted from blood. Subset in this sample: CD45RA-negative fraction. These receptor sequences come from a young man in good health.

This clone has only a few counts. V usage is TRBV6-6 and J usage is TRBJ2-1; 9 nucleotides match TRBD2. The V and J ends lost 4 bases and 8 bases, in that order; junction bases with no gene match: 9. In germline, CDR1 is MNHNY, CDR2 SVGAGI (reference sequence). The CDR3 is 15 amino acids. The CDR3: CASSFKPGLAYEQFF. As DNA, the CDR3 is TGTGCCAGCAGTTTCAAGCCGGGACTAGCCTATGAGCAGTTCTTC.

This clone has a handful of counts. V is TRBV4-1 and J is TRBJ1-2; TRBD1 matches 10 bases. The CDR3 is made up of 16 amino acids. V lost 4 bases, J lost 1 base, and 6 bases stayed unmatched. From germline, CDR1 is MGHRA and CDR2 YSYEKL. The CDR3 reads CASSRQGAGLNYGYTF. In DNA form, the CDR3 reads TGCGCCAGCAGCCGACAGGGGGCCGGACTTAACTATGGCTACACCTTC.

The rearrangement links TRBV11-2 to TRBJ2-7; no clear D gene. Trimming shortened V by 5 bases and J by 1 base, and 21 bases separated the two germline ends. The CDR3 loop spans 17 amino acids. Germline-derived CDR1 and CDR2 are SGHAT and FQNNGV. As DNA, the CDR3 is TGTGCCAGCAGCCTCCACCTGGGTCAGTTTCCTTCCTACGAGCAGTACTTC. Its translation is CASSLHLGQFPSYEQYF.

The gene calls are TRBV6-5 and TRBJ2-7; TRBD1 is a possible D gene (6 bases). Germline assignment: CDR1 MNHEY and CDR2 SVGAGI. This CDR3 is built from 15 residues. V dropped 4 bases and J dropped 0 bases, with 13 bases sitting between them. The CDR3 sequence is CASSFRDKSSYEQYF. CDR3 nucleotides: TGTGCCAGCAGTTTTAGGGACAAAAGCTCCTACGAGCAGTACTTC.

The rearrangement uses TRBV28 and TRBJ2-1; 7 bases match TRBD2. The CDR3 covers 16 residues. Unmatched junction bases numbered 9, after V lost 5 bases and J lost 2 bases. CDR1 MDHEN and CDR2 SYDVKM come from the germline V gene. The CDR3 coding sequence is TGTGCCAGCAGTCCAAGCGGGAAGGGGACCTACAATGAGCAGTTCTTC. It encodes CASSPSGKGTYNEQFF.

The CDR3 nucleotides read TGCGCCAGCAGCCACCTTAGCGGGAGGCCCTACAATGAGCAGTTCTTC. It translates to CASSHLSGRPYNEQFF. The chain joins TRBV4-1 to TRBJ2-1; 10 positions match TRBD2. CDR1 and CDR2 (germline): MGHRA, YSYEKL. The CDR3 has 16 amino acids. Trimming at V came to 3 bases and at J to 2 bases, leaving 4 bases not matched to a gene.

A few counts support this clone. This sample also contains other DNA sequences that code for the same CDR3. For the CDR3, the DNA is TGCAGCGTTGGTGGGGCGGGTGGGGAGCTGTTTTTT. Amino acid sequence: CSVGGAGGELFF. The chain employs TRBV29-1 and TRBJ2-2; TRBD1 or TRBD2 may be the D gene (5 bases each). This CDR3 comprises 12 residues. Trimming took 4 bases from V and 8 from J, leaving 11 bases between them. The V gene's germline CDR1 is SQVTM and CDR2 ANQGSEA.

The CDR3, as DNA: TGCGCCAGCAGCTCCTTAATAGCAGGGGAGCAGTACTTC. The encoded protein is CASSSLIAGEQYF. The V gene is TRBV5-1, the J gene TRBJ2-7; possibly TRBD1 for D (5 bases). The CDR3 has 13 residues. Trimming cost V 3 bases and J 7 bases, with 14 bases left between them. Per germline, CDR1 SGHRS and CDR2 YFSETQ.

This clone was seen repeatedly, ten times or more. The chain recombines TRBV7-3 with TRBJ2-3; D not resolved. The V end lost 4 bases, the J end lost 0 bases, and 2 bases lay between the germline ends. Germline V CDR1 and CDR2: SGHTA, FQGTGA. There are 12 residues in the CDR3. The CDR3 reads CASSSSTDTQYF. CDR3 in DNA: TGTGCCAGCAGCTCTAGCACAGATACGCAGTATTTT.

As concerns this clone: One base away lies a much larger clone, so this may be a sequencing read error. V is TRBV5-6 and J is TRBJ2-5; no clear D gene. The germline gives CDR1 SGHDT, CDR2 YYEEEE. The CDR3 consists of 13 residues. Trimming stripped 2 bases from V and 2 bases from J, with 7 bases between. This chain's CDR3 is CASSFGQQETQYF. The CDR3 nucleotides read TGTGCCAGCAGCTTTGGTCAGCAAGAGACCCAGTACTTC.

This chain links TRBV7-2 with TRBJ1-1; D is uncertain. Trimming removed 2 bases from V and 4 bases from J, with 11 bases in between. The CDR3 length is 14 residues. The V gene's germline CDR1 is SGHTA and CDR2 FQGNSA. CDR3 DNA: TGTGCCAGCAGCTTAAAAGGAGGGAGCACTGAAGCTTTCTTT. Translated, it gives CASSLKGGSTEAFF.

The chain combines TRBV18 with TRBJ2-1, with 9 nucleotides matching TRBD2. The CDR3 consists of 13 residues. V shed 8 bases, J shed 4 bases, and the junction held 3 bases outside the gene matches. Germline loops: CDR1 KGHSH, CDR2 LQKENI. The CDR3 spells CASAGGEYNEQFF. The CDR3 nucleotides are TGTGCCAGCGCGGGGGGGGAATACAATGAGCAGTTCTTC.

At least ten counts were recorded for this clone. This chain joins TRBV7-9 and TRBJ2-7, with no clear D. This CDR3 has 14 amino acids. Per germline, CDR1 SEHNR and CDR2 FQNEAQ (reference sequence). Trimming took 3 bases from V and 0 from J, leaving 9 bases between them. The DNA for the CDR3 is TGTGCCAGCAGCTTTGGCGGAGCCTCCTACGAGCAGTACTTC. Its protein is CASSFGGASYEQYF.

This clone was counted only a few times. The rearrangement uses TRBV7-8 and TRBJ1-5, with D maybe TRBD1 (5 bases). Trimming took off 5 bases at V and 5 bases at J, with 13 bases between the two ends. This CDR3 is built from 14 residues. The V gene's germline CDR1 is SGHVS and CDR2 FQNEAQ. The CDR3 spells CASSIGGRDQPQHF. The CDR3 coding sequence is TGTGCCAGCAGCATCGGGGGAAGGGATCAGCCCCAGCATTTT. The variable domain in full, with the rest retrieved from reference TRBV7-8 and TRBJ1-5, is GAGVSQSPRYKVAKRGQDVALRCDPISGHVSLFWYQQALGQGPEFLTYFQNEAQLDKSGLPSDRFFAERPEGSVSTLKIQRTQQEDSAVYLCASSIGGRDQPQHFGDGTRLSIL.

The rearrangement uses TRBV5-1 and TRBJ2-6; TRBD2 matches at 8 bases. CDR1 SGHRS and CDR2 YFSETQ come from the germline V gene. The CDR3 consists of 17 residues. J lost 0 bases, V lost 1 base, and 3 bases had no gene match. The CDR3 reads CASSLTSGTSGANVLTF. The CDR3 nucleotides read TGCGCCAGCAGCTTGACTAGCGGAACCTCTGGGGCCAACGTCCTGACTTTC.